These 14 T cell receptor beta chains originate from one sample sequenced in a study of early T cells in non-severe SARS-CoV-2 infection. TCRdb independently ran MiXCR on the 5' RACE reads; one entry per CDR3 protein. The repertoire has tens of thousands of distinct CDR3 sequences, about 4.8% of them found once; the top ten carry about 6.9%. Sequenced input: whole blood. The receptors stem from an adult who was a healthcare worker with PCR-confirmed SARS-CoV-2 infection or an uninfected control (not recorded which).

This clonotype was seen repeatedly, ten times or more. The chain joins TRBV7-2 to TRBJ1-2; TRBD1 matches at 9 bases. V lost 5 bases to trimming and J lost 8 bases; unmatched junction nucleotides: 6. Germline lookup yields CDR1 SGHTA and CDR2 FQGNSA. CDR3 size: 13 residues. The CDR3 bases are TGTGCCAGCAGCATCCGGGACAGGGAAGGCTACACCTTC. Translating gives CASSIRDREGYTF. Supplemented by reference TRBV7-2 and TRBJ1-2, the full variable domain reads GAGVSQSPSNKVTEKGKDVELRCDPISGHTALYWYRQSLGQGLEFLIYFQGNSAPDKSGLPSDRFSAERTGGSVSTLTIQRTQQEDSAVYLCASSIRDREGYTFGSGTRLTVV.

This clonotype came up a few times. The chain combines TRBV3-2 with TRBJ2-2. TRBV3-2 is tagged as a pseudogene. This CDR3 comprises 16 residues. The CDR3 protein is CASSRQPSAGPGELFF. The CDR3 DNA follows: TGTGCCAGCAGCCGACAACCGAGCGCAGGCCCCGGGGAGCTGTTTTTT.

This clonotype was seen ten or more times. The chain joins TRBV2 to TRBJ1-1, with 10 bases aligning to TRBD1. The CDR3 loop spans 16 amino acids. Trimming cost V 6 bases and J 3 bases; bases outside gene matches: 10. CDR1 and CDR2 (germline): SNHLY, FYNNEI. CDR3 in amino acids: CASRAGTGDVDTEAFF. The CDR3 DNA reads TGTGCCAGCAGGGCCGGGACAGGGGATGTGGACACTGAAGCTTTCTTT. Together with reference TRBV2 and TRBJ1-1, the CDR3 gives the full variable domain: EPEVTQTPSHQVTQMGQEVILRCVPISNHLYFYWYRQILGQKVEFLVSFYNNEISEKSEIFDDQFSVERPDGSNFTLKIRSTKLEDSAMYFCASRAGTGDVDTEAFFGQGTRLTVV.

This clonotype was seen at least ten times. The gene calls are TRBV5-1 and TRBJ2-5; 13 bases agree with TRBD2. With 4 bases clipped from V and 0 bases from J, the junction kept 6 bases outside the gene matches. The CDR3 has 17 residues. CDR1 and CDR2 from the germline V gene are SGHRS and YFSETQ. The CDR3 nucleotides read TGCGCCAGCAGCCCGGGACTAGCGGGGAGGTACCAAGAGACCCAGTACTTC. It encodes CASSPGLAGRYQETQYF.

This clonotype was recorded many times. The chain employs TRBV7-2 and TRBJ2-1; TRBD2 aligns across 14 bases. With 5 bases clipped from V and 4 bases from J, the junction kept 1 base outside the gene matches. This CDR3 has 15 residues. Looked up from germline, CDR1 is SGHTA and CDR2 is FQGNSA. The CDR3 DNA follows: TGTGCCAGCAGCCGGACTAGCGGGAGGTACAATGAGCAGTTCTTC. It codes for CASSRTSGRYNEQFF.

The sample holds many counts of this clonotype. This chain joins TRBV3-1 and TRBJ2-7; D remains unclear. The CDR3 length is 13 residues. Germline CDR1 and CDR2: LGHDT and YNNKEL (reference sequence). Between the trimmed V and J ends, which lost 6 bases and 0 bases, there was a span of 9 bases. CDR3 sequence reads: CASSRLASYEQYF. For the CDR3, the DNA is TGTGCCAGCAGTAGACTTGCCTCCTACGAGCAGTACTTC.

This clonotype has a count of ten or more. This chain uses TRBV28 with TRBJ2-7; D possibly corresponds to TRBD1 (5 bases). V was shortened by 2 bases and J by 5 bases, with 16 bases between the two germline ends. The CDR3 consists of 15 residues. The germline CDR1 and CDR2 sequences are MDHEN and SYDVKM. The CDR3 nucleotides are TGTGCCAGCAGTTTAGCGACAGAGGACCTGAACGAGCAGTACTTC. It encodes CASSLATEDLNEQYF. The entire variable domain, with the rest obtained from reference TRBV28 and TRBJ2-7, is as follows: DVKVTQSSRYLVKRTGEKVFLECVQDMDHENMFWYRQDPGLGLRLIYFSYDVKMKEKGDIPEGYSVSREKKERFSLILESASTNQTSMYLCASSLATEDLNEQYFGPGTRLTVT.

This clonotype was counted many times. The chain uses TRBV20-1 and TRBJ1-2; the D is unclear. CDR3 length: 10 amino acids. The germline V gene has CDR1 DFQATT and CDR2 SNEGSKA (reference sequence). The V end was cut by 4 bases, the J end by 4 bases, with 4 bases between. The DNA of the CDR3 is TGCAGTGCTAAAACCTATGGCTACACCTTC. Its protein product is CSAKTYGYTF.

This clonotype was seen at least ten times. This chain links TRBV15 with TRBJ2-1, with D perhaps matching TRBD2 (5 bases). Germline CDR1 LNHNV, CDR2 YYDKDF (reference sequence). There are 15 residues in the CDR3. The V end was cut by 2 bases, the J end by 8 bases, with 16 bases between. The CDR3 DNA is TGTGCCACCAGCAGACCGGGAACACCGAACTATGAGCAGTTCTTC. It specifies CATSRPGTPNYEQFF.

This clonotype was counted ten times or more. The gene calls are TRBV4-1 and TRBJ2-1; TRBD2 might be the D (5 bases). This CDR3 is 14 amino acids long. The V end lost 4 bases, the J end lost 4 bases, and 11 bases lay between the germline ends. Germline lookup yields CDR1 MGHRA and CDR2 YSYEKL. The CDR3 spells CASSLRRDYNEQFF. The CDR3 nucleotides read TGCGCCAGCAGCCTTAGACGGGATTACAATGAGCAGTTCTTC.

The sample holds a few counts of this clonotype. J is TRBJ2-1 and V is TRBV5-1; TRBD2 matches 11 bases. From germline, CDR1 is SGHRS and CDR2 YFSETQ. V gave up 0 bases and J gave up 0 bases; unmatched junction bases: 2. The CDR3 spans 17 residues. Here the CDR3 DNA reads TGCGCCAGCAGCTTGGGACTAGCGGGGACCTCCTACAATGAGCAGTTCTTC. Residues: CASSLGLAGTSYNEQFF.

At least ten counts were recorded for this clonotype. J is TRBJ2-3 and V is TRBV5-6; no clear D gene. Germline V gene data show CDR1 as SGHDT and CDR2 as YYEEEE. The CDR3 totals 12 residues. V was pared by 0 bases and J by 4 bases, with 3 bases between. The CDR3 reads CASSLAADTQYF. CDR3 sequence (DNA): TGTGCCAGCAGCTTGGCCGCAGATACGCAGTATTTT.

This clonotype was recorded many times. The chain has TRBV27 and TRBJ2-3; 8 bases match TRBD1. This CDR3 comprises 14 residues. Germline CDR1 and CDR2: MNHEY and SMNVEV (reference sequence). V lost 6 bases, J lost 3 bases, and 5 bases stayed unmatched. The CDR3 DNA follows: TGTGCCAGCAGACGGGACAGGACGACAGATACGCAGTATTTT. Its protein is CASRRDRTTDTQYF.

There are many counts of this clonotype. The V gene is TRBV7-6, the J gene TRBJ2-5; no clear D gene. Trimming pared 5 bases from V and 2 bases from J, leaving 12 bases between. The germline V gene encodes CDR1 SGHVS and CDR2 FNYEAQ. The CDR3 contains 14 residues. Here the CDR3 reads CASSAQSIQETQYF. The CDR3 DNA is TGTGCCAGCAGCGCCCAATCCATACAAGAGACCCAGTACTTC.